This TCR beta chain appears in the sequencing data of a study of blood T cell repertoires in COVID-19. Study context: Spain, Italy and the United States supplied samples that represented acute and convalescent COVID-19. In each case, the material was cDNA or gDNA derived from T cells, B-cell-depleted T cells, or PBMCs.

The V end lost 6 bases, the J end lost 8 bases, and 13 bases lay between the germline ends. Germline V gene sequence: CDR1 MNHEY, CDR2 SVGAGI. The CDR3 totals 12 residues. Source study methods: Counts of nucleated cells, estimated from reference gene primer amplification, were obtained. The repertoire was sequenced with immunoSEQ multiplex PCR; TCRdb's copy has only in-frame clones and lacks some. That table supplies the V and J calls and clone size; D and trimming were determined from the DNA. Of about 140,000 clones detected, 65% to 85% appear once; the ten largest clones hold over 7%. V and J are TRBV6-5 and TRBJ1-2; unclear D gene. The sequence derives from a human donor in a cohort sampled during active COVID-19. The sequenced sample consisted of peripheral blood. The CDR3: CASRNGDMGYTF. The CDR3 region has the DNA TGTGCCAGCAGAAACGGTGACATGGGCTACACCTTC.